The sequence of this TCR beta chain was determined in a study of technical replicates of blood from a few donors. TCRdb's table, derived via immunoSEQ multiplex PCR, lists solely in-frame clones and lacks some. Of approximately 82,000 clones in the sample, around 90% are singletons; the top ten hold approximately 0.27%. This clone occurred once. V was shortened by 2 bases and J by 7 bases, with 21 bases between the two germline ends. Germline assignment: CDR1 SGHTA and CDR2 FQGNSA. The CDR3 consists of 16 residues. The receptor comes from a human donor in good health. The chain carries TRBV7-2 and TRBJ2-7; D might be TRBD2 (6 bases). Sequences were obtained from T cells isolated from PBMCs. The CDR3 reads CASSLLAGPVLWEQYF. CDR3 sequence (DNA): TGTGCCAGCAGCTTATTGGCGGGACCCGTATTATGGGAGCAGTACTTC.